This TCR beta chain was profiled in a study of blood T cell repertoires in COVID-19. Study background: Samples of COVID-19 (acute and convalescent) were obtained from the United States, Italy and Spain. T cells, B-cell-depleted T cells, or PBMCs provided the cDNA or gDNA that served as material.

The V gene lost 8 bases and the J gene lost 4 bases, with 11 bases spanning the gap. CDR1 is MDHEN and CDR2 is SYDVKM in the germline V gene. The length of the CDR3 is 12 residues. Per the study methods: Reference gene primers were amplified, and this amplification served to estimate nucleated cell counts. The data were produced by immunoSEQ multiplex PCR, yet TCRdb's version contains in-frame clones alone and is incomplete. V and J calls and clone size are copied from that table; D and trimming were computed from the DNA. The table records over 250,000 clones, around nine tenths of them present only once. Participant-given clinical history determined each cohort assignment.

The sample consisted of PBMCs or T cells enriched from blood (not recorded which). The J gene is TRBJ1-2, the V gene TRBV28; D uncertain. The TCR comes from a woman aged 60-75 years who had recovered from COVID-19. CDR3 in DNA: TGTGCCAGCCGAGGGAGCCTCTATGGCTACACCTTC. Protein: CASRGSLYGYTF.